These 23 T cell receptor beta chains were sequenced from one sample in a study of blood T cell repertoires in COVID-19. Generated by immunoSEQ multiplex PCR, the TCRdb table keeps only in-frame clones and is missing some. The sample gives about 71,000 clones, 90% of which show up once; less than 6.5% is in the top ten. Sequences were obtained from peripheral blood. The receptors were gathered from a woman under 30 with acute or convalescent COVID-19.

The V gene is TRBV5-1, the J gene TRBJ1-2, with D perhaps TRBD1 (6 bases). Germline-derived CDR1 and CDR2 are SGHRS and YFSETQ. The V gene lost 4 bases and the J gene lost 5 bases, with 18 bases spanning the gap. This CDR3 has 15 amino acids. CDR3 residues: CASSVFPGTQYGYTF. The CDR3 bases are TGCGCCAGCAGCGTTTTTCCCGGGACACAGTATGGCTACACCTTC.

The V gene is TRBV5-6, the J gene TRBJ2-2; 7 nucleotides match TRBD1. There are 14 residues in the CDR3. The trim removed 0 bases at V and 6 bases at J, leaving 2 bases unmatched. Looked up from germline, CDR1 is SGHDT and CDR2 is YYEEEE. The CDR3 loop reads CASSLGQGAGELFF. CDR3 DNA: TGTGCCAGCAGCTTGGGACAGGGAGCCGGGGAGCTGTTTTTT.

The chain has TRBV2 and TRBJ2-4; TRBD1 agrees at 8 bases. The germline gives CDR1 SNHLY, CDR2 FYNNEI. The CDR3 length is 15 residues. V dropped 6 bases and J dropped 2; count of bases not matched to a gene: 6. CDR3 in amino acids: CASSFQGASKNIQYF. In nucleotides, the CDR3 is TGTGCCAGCAGCTTCCAGGGGGCATCCAAAAACATTCAGTACTTC.

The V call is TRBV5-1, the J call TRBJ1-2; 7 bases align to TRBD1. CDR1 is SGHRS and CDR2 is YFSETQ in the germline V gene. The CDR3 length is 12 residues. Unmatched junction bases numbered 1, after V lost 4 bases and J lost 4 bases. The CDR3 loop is CASSNRGYGYTF. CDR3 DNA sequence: TGCGCCAGCAGCAACAGGGGCTATGGCTACACCTTC.

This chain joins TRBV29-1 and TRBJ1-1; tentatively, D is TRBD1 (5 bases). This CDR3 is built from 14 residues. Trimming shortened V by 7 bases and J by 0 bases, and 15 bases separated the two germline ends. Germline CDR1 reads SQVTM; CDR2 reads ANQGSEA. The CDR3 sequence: CSASLGGMNTEAFF. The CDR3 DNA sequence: TGCAGCGCGAGCCTCGGGGGGATGAACACTGAAGCTTTCTTT.

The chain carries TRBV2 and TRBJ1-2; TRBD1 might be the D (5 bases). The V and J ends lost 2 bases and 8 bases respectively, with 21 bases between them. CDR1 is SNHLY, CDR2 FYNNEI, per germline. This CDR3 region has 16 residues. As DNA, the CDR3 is TGTGCCAGCAGTGAAAGTGTGACAGCTCCCCCGGGCGGCTACACCTTC. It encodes CASSESVTAPPGGYTF.

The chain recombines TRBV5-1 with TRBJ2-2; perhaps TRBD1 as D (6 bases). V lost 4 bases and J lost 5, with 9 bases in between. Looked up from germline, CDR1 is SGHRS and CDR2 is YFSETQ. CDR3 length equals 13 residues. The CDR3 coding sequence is TGCGCCAGCAGCACAGGACAGACCGGGGAGCTGTTTTTT. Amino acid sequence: CASSTGQTGELFF.

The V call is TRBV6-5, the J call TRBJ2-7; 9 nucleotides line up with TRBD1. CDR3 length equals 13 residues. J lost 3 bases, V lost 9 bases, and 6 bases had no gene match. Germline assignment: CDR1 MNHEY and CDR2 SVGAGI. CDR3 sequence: CASQSGQGYEQYF. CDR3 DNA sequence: TGTGCCAGTCAATCGGGACAGGGCTACGAGCAGTACTTC.

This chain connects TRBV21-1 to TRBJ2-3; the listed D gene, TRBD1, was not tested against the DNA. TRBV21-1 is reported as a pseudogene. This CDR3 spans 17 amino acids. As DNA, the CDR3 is TGTGCCAGCAGCTCCCCAGGGGGCGGTTCTAGCACAGATACGCAGTATTTT. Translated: CASSSPGGGSSTDTQYF.

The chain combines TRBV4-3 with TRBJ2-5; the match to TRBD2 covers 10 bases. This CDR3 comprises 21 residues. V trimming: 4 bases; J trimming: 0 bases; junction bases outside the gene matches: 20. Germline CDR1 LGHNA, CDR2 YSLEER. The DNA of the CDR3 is TGCGCCAGCAGCCTCCGAACGGGCCCGGCACTAGCGGGAACCGACCAAGAGACCCAGTACTTC. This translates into CASSLRTGPALAGTDQETQYF.

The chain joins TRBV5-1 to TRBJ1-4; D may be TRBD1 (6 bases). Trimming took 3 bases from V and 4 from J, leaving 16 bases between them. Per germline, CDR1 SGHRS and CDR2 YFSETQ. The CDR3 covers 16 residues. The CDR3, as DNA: TGCGCCAGCAGCTGGGGGTTTACAGGGTTTAATGAAAAACTGTTTTTT. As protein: CASSWGFTGFNEKLFF.

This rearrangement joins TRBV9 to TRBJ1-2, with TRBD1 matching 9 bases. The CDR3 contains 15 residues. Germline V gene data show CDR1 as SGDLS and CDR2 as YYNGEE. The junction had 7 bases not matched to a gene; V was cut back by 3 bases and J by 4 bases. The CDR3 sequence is CASSAPGQGFYGYTF. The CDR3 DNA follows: TGTGCCAGCAGCGCCCCGGGACAGGGATTCTATGGCTACACCTTC.

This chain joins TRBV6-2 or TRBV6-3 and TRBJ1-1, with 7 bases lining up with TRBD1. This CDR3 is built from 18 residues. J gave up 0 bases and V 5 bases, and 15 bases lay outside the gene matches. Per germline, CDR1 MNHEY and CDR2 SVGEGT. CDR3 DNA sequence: TGTGCCAGCAGTCCGGCGCGGACAGGCTCTGACATGAACACTGAAGCTTTCTTT. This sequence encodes CASSPARTGSDMNTEAFF.

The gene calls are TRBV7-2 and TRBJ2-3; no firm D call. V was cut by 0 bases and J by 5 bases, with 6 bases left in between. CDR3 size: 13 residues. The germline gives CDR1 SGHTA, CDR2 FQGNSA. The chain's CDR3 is CASSLASLDTQYF. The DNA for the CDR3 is TGTGCCAGCAGCTTAGCCAGTTTAGATACGCAGTATTTT. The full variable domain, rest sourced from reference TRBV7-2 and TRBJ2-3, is GAGVSQSPSNKVTEKGKDVELRCDPISGHTALYWYRQSLGQGLEFLIYFQGNSAPDKSGLPSDRFSAERTGGSVSTLTIQRTQQEDSAVYLCASSLASLDTQYFGPGTRLTVL.

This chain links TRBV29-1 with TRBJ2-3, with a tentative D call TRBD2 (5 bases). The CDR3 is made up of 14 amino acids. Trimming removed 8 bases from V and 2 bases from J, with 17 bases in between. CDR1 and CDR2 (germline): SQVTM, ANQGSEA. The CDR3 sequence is CSLRASVSTDTQYF. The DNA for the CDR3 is TGCAGCCTGAGGGCTAGTGTATCCACAGATACGCAGTATTTT.

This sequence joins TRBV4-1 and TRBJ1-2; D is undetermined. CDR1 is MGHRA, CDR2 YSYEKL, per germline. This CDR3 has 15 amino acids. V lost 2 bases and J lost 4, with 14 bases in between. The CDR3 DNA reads TGCGCCAGCAGCCAAACTACCCGGCCAAGCTATGGCTACACCTTC. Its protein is CASSQTTRPSYGYTF.

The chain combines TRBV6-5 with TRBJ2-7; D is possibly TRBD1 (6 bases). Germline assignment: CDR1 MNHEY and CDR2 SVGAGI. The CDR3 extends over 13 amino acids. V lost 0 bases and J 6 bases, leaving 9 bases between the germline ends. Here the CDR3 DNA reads TGTGCCAGCAGTTACTCGGACAGAGGCGAGCAGTACTTC. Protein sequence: CASSYSDRGEQYF.

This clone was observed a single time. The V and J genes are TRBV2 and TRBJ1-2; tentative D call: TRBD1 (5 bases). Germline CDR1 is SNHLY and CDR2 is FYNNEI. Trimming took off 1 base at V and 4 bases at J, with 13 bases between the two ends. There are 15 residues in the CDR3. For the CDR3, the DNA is TGTGCCAGCAGTGAAGTCGCGACAGTCCGCTATGGCTACACCTTC. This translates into CASSEVATVRYGYTF.

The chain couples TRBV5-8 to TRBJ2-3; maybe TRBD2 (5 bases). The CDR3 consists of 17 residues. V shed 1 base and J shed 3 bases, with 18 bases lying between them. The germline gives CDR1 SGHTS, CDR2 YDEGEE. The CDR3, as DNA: TGTGCCAGCAGCTTGAAACAGAGAGGGAAGGCAACAGATACGCAGTATTTT. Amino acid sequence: CASSLKQRGKATDTQYF. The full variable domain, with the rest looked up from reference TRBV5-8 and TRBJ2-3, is EAGVTQSPTHLIKTRGQQATLRCSPISGHTSVYWYQQALGLGLQFLLWYDEGEERNRGNFPPRFSGRQFPNYSSELNVNALELEDSALYLCASSLKQRGKATDTQYFGPGTRLTVL.

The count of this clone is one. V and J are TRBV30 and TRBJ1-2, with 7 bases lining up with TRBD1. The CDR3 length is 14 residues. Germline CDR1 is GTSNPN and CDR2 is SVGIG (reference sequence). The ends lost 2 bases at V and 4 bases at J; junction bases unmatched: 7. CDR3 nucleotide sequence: TGTGCCTGGAGTATTCAGGGGGACACCTATGGCTACACCTTC. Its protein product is CAWSIQGDTYGYTF.

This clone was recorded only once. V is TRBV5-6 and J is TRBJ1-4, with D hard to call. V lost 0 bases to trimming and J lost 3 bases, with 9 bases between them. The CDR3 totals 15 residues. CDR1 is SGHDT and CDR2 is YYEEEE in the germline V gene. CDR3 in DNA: TGTGCCAGCAGCTTGGGCGGCAGTCCTAATGAAAAACTGTTTTTT. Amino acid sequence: CASSLGGSPNEKLFF.

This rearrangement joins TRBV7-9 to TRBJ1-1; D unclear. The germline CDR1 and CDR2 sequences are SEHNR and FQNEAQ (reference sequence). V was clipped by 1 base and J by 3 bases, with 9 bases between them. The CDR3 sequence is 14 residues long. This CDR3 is CASSLGWSDTEAFF. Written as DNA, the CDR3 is TGTGCCAGCAGCTTAGGGTGGTCGGACACTGAAGCTTTCTTT.

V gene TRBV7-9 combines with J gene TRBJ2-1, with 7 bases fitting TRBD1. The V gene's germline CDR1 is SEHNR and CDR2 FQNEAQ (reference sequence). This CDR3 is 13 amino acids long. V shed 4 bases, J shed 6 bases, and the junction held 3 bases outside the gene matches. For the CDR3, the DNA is TGTGCCAGCAGCTCGACAGGGCCCAATGAGCAGTTCTTC. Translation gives CASSSTGPNEQFF.